This entry lists 27 T cell receptor beta chains sequenced from one sample in a study of regulatory T cells in long-lasting Graves disease. Regarding time point: newly diagnosed GD, antithyroid drugs for less than 3 months. Making the TCR library involved RNA that had been extracted from PBMCs. With iRepertoire HTBI primers and Arm-PCR of CDR3 regions, TCR beta libraries were built. TCRdb passed the multiplex PCR reads through MiXCR, listing each CDR3 protein once. The table lists about 420,000 distinct CDR3 sequences, roughly 15% of them singletons. Separately, the same data were catalogued under a study of T cells in Graves' hyperthyroidism and ophthalmopathy.

Material: peripheral blood mononuclear cells (PBMCs), obtained at new diagnosis, from a patient treated with antithyroid drugs. These receptors were collected from a woman younger than 35 with Graves disease.

This clonotype turned up a few times. Written as DNA, the CDR3 is TGCGCCAGCAGGGGGGCGCAGCGGGCCCCCAATGTGACCCAGTACTTC. This codes for CASRGAQRAPNVTQYF. This chain links TRBV10-1 with TRBJ2-5, with D possibly being TRBD1 or TRBD2 (6 bases each). Per germline, CDR1 WNHNN and CDR2 SYGVQD (reference sequence). Between the trimmed V and J ends, which lost 6 bases and 7 bases, there was a span of 24 bases. The CDR3 has 16 residues.

This clonotype was seen a few times. This chain joins TRBV19 and TRBJ2-5; D not certain. Germline CDR1 reads LNHDA; CDR2 reads SQIVND (reference sequence). V was cut by 5 bases and J by 1 base, with 14 bases left in between. The CDR3 length is 15 residues. The CDR3 is CASSYPFGTQETQYF. The CDR3 bases are TGTGCCAGTAGTTACCCGTTTGGAACCCAAGAGACCCAGTACTTC. Full variable domain (remainder filled in from reference TRBV19 and TRBJ2-5): DGGITQSPKYLFRKEGQNVTLSCEQNLNHDAMYWYRQDPGQGLRLIYYSQIVNDFQKGDIAEGYSVSREKKESFPLTVTSAQKNPTAFYLCASSYPFGTQETQYFGPGTRLLVL.

This clonotype was counted ten times or more. The chain uses TRBV18 and TRBJ1-1; no clear D. Trimming removed 2 bases at V and 1 base at J, with 8 bases between. The CDR3 is 14 residues long. In germline, CDR1 is KGHSH, CDR2 LQKENI. CDR3 protein: CASSPGWQNTEAFF. The CDR3 nucleotides read TGTGCCAGCTCACCAGGTTGGCAGAACACTGAAGCTTTCTTT.

This clonotype was observed many times. The DNA of the CDR3 is TGTGCCAGCAGCTTCAGGCGCCCAGATACGCAGTATTTT. It yields the protein CASSFRRPDTQYF. The chain recombines TRBV7-3 with TRBJ2-3; the D is unclear. V was cut by 3 bases and J by 4 bases, with 8 bases left in between. This CDR3 spans 13 amino acids. Germline CDR1 and CDR2: SGHTA and FQGTGA.

This clonotype was seen ten or more times. This chain connects TRBV28 to TRBJ1-4; no reliable D call. Germline V gene data show CDR1 as MDHEN and CDR2 as SYDVKM. V was clipped by 3 bases and J by 3 bases, with 8 bases between them. The CDR3 has 14 amino acids. The CDR3 region has the DNA TGTGCCAGCAGTTTGGTGCGGGCTAATGAAAAACTGTTTTTT. It encodes CASSLVRANEKLFF.

This clonotype was observed a handful of times. A much larger clone lies one base from this, so it may be a read error. V and J are TRBV7-3 and TRBJ2-1; D ambiguous. This CDR3 has 13 residues. The germline V gene has CDR1 SGHTA and CDR2 FQGTGA. As DNA, the CDR3 is TGTGCCGGCAGCTTGTCTGCGTACAATGAGCAGTTCTTC. It codes for CAGSLSAYNEQFF.

In this sample, this clonotype turned up many times. The chain recombines TRBV3-1 with TRBJ2-2, with D possibly being TRBD2 (6 bases). Germline CDR1 and CDR2: LGHDT and YNNKEL (reference sequence). V was shortened by 0 bases and J by 4 bases, with 12 bases between the two germline ends. The CDR3 is made up of 16 amino acids. This chain's CDR3 is CASSQDYGRITGELFF. DNA of the CDR3: TGTGCCAGCAGCCAAGATTACGGGAGAATCACCGGGGAGCTGTTTTTT.

This clonotype was detected only a few times. Sequence at one end of the junction differs from germline and may be a read error. The chain carries TRBV2 and TRBJ2-7; maybe TRBD1 (6 bases). Germline loops: CDR1 SNHLY, CDR2 FYNNEI. The CDR3 is 14 amino acids. This chain's CDR3 is CASREDRFSYEQYF. The DNA for the CDR3 is TGTGCCAGCAGGGAAGACAGGTTCAGCTACGAGCAGTACTTC.

At least ten counts were recorded for this clonotype. The V call is TRBV28, the J call TRBJ2-7; 7 bases align to TRBD2. The CDR3 loop spans 15 amino acids. Germline trimming cut 1 base from V and 5 bases from J; bases unmatched to any gene: 8. Germline V gene lookup returns CDR1 MDHEN and CDR2 SYDVKM. The CDR3 is CASSLLGGRWDEQYF. The CDR3 DNA sequence: TGTGCCAGCAGTTTATTAGGCGGGAGATGGGACGAGCAGTACTTC.

This clonotype was counted only a few times. The chain combines TRBV19 with TRBJ2-1; D may be TRBD2 (6 bases). Trimming cost V 6 bases and J 6 bases, with 18 bases left between them. CDR1 and CDR2 from the germline V gene are LNHDA and SQIVND (reference sequence). CDR3 length: 15 residues. CDR3 loop: CASRYTGLPTNEQFF. In DNA, the CDR3 is TGTGCCAGTAGATATACGGGACTCCCGACCAATGAGCAGTTCTTC.

This clonotype was observed many times. The V gene is TRBV28, the J gene TRBJ1-1; D call uncertain. Trimming stripped 6 bases from V and 5 bases from J, with 4 bases between. The length of the CDR3 is 10 residues. The germline V gene encodes CDR1 MDHEN and CDR2 SYDVKM. Here the CDR3 DNA reads TGTGCCAGCAGGGAGACTGAAGCTTTCTTT. It is translated as CASRETEAFF.

About this clonotype: A read error may be the cause here, since a much bigger clone is one base away. The V gene is TRBV12-3 or TRBV12-4, the J gene TRBJ2-1; D is unclear. V lost 2 bases to trimming and J lost 10 bases, with 21 bases between them. The CDR3 is 16 amino acids. CDR3 residues: CASSLMSLGPSYEQFF. The CDR3 DNA follows: TGTGCCAGCAGTTTAATGTCTTTGGGTCCCTCCTACGAGCAGTTCTTC.

To note about this clonotype: A much more abundant neighbour one base away suggests this may be a read error. The chain combines TRBV29-1 with TRBJ2-1, with 11 positions matching TRBD1. Trimming cost V 6 bases and J 4 bases; bases outside gene matches: 5. The CDR3 totals 14 residues. CDR1 SQVTM and CDR2 ANQGSEA come from the germline V gene. Here the CDR3 reads CSVRDRGKYNEQFF. The CDR3 coding sequence is TGCAGCGTCCGGGACAGGGGGAAATACAATGAGCAGTTCTTC.

A word on this clonotype: A far larger clone differs by one base, so this is likely a read error. The gene calls are TRBV29-1 and TRBJ2-5, with D possibly matching TRBD2 (5 bases). The assigned J gene may be wrong: the sequence end matches TRBJ2-1 better. This CDR3 has 12 residues. Germline-derived CDR1 and CDR2 are SQVTM and ANQGSEA. In nucleotides, the CDR3 is TGCAGCGTTCCCCCGGGAAAGCTTGAGCAGTTCTTC. Protein: CSVPPGKLEQFF.

This clonotype was found many times. The V call is TRBV6-5, the J call TRBJ2-2, with TRBD2 matching over 11 bases. This CDR3 has 18 residues. The germline CDR1 and CDR2 sequences are MNHEY and SVGAGI. The J segment lost 5 bases and the V segment lost 0 bases, leaving 8 bases of the junction unmatched. The CDR3 nucleotides are TGTGCCAGCAGTTACTCCAATCCCGGGACTAGCGGAACCGGGGAGCTGTTTTTT. The encoded protein is CASSYSNPGTSGTGELFF.

This clonotype was found many times. The V and J genes are TRBV7-3 and TRBJ2-1; no reliable D call. CDR3 length: 10 amino acids. CDR1 SGHTA and CDR2 FQGTGA come from the germline V gene. Trimming took 5 bases from V and 6 from J, leaving 2 bases between them. This CDR3 reads CASSPNEQFF. The CDR3 bases are TGTGCCAGCAGCCCCAATGAGCAGTTCTTC.

CDR3 amino acids: CASSIRQDTEAFF. In nucleotides, the CDR3 is TGTGCCAGTAGTATACGGCAGGACACTGAAGCTTTCTTT. The chain couples TRBV19 to TRBJ1-1, with D unresolved. Trimming took off 2 bases at V and 3 bases at J, with 7 bases between the two ends. In germline, CDR1 is LNHDA, CDR2 SQIVND (reference sequence). The length of the CDR3 is 13 residues.

This clonotype was seen only once. This sequence joins TRBV30 and TRBJ2-6; D not certain. Trimming pared 4 bases from V and 0 bases from J, leaving 1 base between. Germline CDR1 GTSNPN, CDR2 SVGIG (reference sequence). CDR3 length equals 12 residues. The CDR3 spells CAWTSGANVLTF. The CDR3 nucleotides read TGTGCCTGGACCTCTGGGGCCAACGTCCTGACTTTC.

In this sample, this clonotype turned up many times. This sequence joins TRBV12-3 or TRBV12-4 and TRBJ1-2, with unresolved D. V lost 2 bases to trimming and J lost 4 bases, with 8 bases between them. This CDR3 is 13 amino acids long. The CDR3 sequence: CASSLKEGYGYTF. The CDR3 DNA reads TGTGCCAGCAGTTTAAAGGAGGGCTATGGCTACACCTTC.

This clonotype turned up a few times. The rearrangement uses TRBV12-3 or TRBV12-4 and TRBJ2-1; 10 bases map to TRBD2. Trimming took 7 bases from V and 4 from J; bases not matched to a gene: 10. This CDR3 spans 16 amino acids. The CDR3 here is CASTPAGTSAYNEQFF. DNA of the CDR3: TGTGCCAGCACCCCGGCCGGGACTAGCGCTTACAATGAGCAGTTCTTC.

For this clonotype: It may be a read error: a sequence one base away is much more abundant. J is TRBJ1-1 and V is TRBV5-4; tentative D call: TRBD1 (5 bases). This CDR3 has 15 residues. Germline assignment: CDR1 SGHNT and CDR2 YYREEE (reference sequence). CDR3 in amino acids: CASSLGGDGATEALF. The CDR3, as DNA: TGTGCCAGCAGCTTGGGGGGCGACGGGGCCACTGAAGCTCTCTTT. The entire variable domain, with the rest obtained from reference TRBV5-4 and TRBJ1-1, is as follows: ETGVTQSPTHLIKTRGQQVTLRCSSQSGHNTVSWYQQALGQGPQFIFQYYREEENGRGNFPPRFSGLQFPNYSSELNVNALELDDSALYLCASSLGGDGATEALFGQGTRLTVV.

This clonotype showed up just a few times. J is TRBJ2-2 and V is TRBV5-1, with 9 bases identical to TRBD2. The junction had 6 bases not matched to a gene; V was cut back by 4 bases and J by 2 bases. The CDR3 contains 16 residues. Germline values: CDR1 SGHRS, CDR2 YFSETQ. The CDR3 nucleotides are TGCGCCAGCAGCCTTATAGCGGGGGATAACACCGGGGAGCTGTTTTTT. Protein product: CASSLIAGDNTGELFF.

This clonotype was seen at least ten times. The chain has TRBV7-8 and TRBJ2-7; 11 positions agree with TRBD2. This CDR3 is built from 15 residues. Per the germline V gene, CDR1 is SGHVS and CDR2 is FQNEAQ. With 6 bases clipped from V and 0 bases from J, the junction kept 4 bases outside the gene matches. CDR3 in amino acids: CASRLAGDTSYEQYF. The CDR3 DNA reads TGTGCCAGCAGACTAGCGGGAGATACCTCCTACGAGCAGTACTTC.

This clonotype appeared many times. The V and J genes are TRBV11-2 and TRBJ2-7; 7 bases map to TRBD2. This CDR3 is 14 amino acids long. After removal of 5 bases from V and 5 bases from J, the junction contained 9 bases not matched to a gene. Germline V CDR1 and CDR2: SGHAT, FQNNGV. The CDR3 nucleotides read TGTGCCAGCAGCCCGTCGGGACTAACTAACGAGCAGTACTTC. As protein: CASSPSGLTNEQYF. The full variable domain, its missing parts supplied by reference TRBV11-2 and TRBJ2-7, is EAGVAQSPRYKIIEKRQSVAFWCNPISGHATLYWYQQILGQGPKLLIQFQNNGVVDDSQLPKDRFSAERLKGVDSTLKIQPAKLEDSAVYLCASSPSGLTNEQYFGPGTRLTVT.

This clonotype came up many times. The gene calls are TRBV28 and TRBJ1-5, with 9 positions matching TRBD1. Germline loops: CDR1 MDHEN, CDR2 SYDVKM. The V gene end was trimmed by 3 bases and the J gene end by 4 bases; junction bases not matched to a gene: 4. The CDR3 is 15 amino acids. CDR3 in amino acids: CASSLLTGGNQPQHF. As DNA, the CDR3 is TGTGCCAGCAGTTTGTTGACAGGGGGGAATCAGCCCCAGCATTTT.

The chain links TRBV18 to TRBJ2-1, with a possible D match to TRBD1 (6 bases). Trimming stripped 6 bases from V and 4 bases from J, with 7 bases between. The CDR3 runs 12 residues. The germline V gene encodes CDR1 KGHSH and CDR2 LQKENI. The CDR3 region has the DNA TGTGCCAGCTCCGGACAGTACAATGAGCAGTTCTTC. Translated, it gives CASSGQYNEQFF.

This clonotype was observed once. This rearrangement joins TRBV28 to TRBJ1-2, with D perhaps matching TRBD1 (6 bases). V was shortened by 4 bases and J by 4 bases, with 19 bases between the two germline ends. The CDR3 has 16 amino acids. Germline CDR1 is MDHEN and CDR2 is SYDVKM. The CDR3 reads CASSSQTVTGIYGYTF. The DNA of the CDR3 is TGTGCCAGCAGTTCTCAAACGGTCACAGGGATCTATGGCTACACCTTC.